This T cell receptor beta chain was documented in a study of CD8 T cells in Susac syndrome. Points from the study as a whole: TCR sequencing and HLA analysis covered a relatively small number of individuals.

On this clonotype itself: Its antigen remains unidentified.

This CDR3 contains 17 residues. Germline CDR1 and CDR2: ENHRY and SYGVKD. V lost 0 bases, J lost 0 bases, and 12 bases lay in between. Relapsing-remitting disease, either stable or active, was present in the treatment-naive patients who were the multiple sclerosis controls. With random hexamers, 0.5 to 1 ug RNA was reverse transcribed. Multiplex immunoSEQ PCR targeted 54 Vbeta and 13 Jbeta TCR beta segments. TCRdb ran MiXCR on the immunoSEQ multiplex PCR reads and lists one entry per CDR3 protein. Of about 280,000 distinct CDR3 sequences listed, about 85% were seen once; the top ten hold over 0.1%. This TCR was sampled from a human donor with multiple sclerosis. The material sequenced was CD8+ T cells from PBMCs. The chain couples TRBV10-3 to TRBJ1-3; D ambiguous. The CDR3 is CAISESLTRSSGNTIYF. In nucleotides, the CDR3 is TGTGCCATCAGTGAGTCGCTCACCCGGAGCTCTGGAAACACCATATATTTT.